Included here is one T cell receptor beta chain sequence, with context. It has no known antigen specificity. No base quality values were provided; no much bigger clone lies one nucleotide off. The library was built by means of the immunoSEQ multiplex PCR assay. TCRdb stores this immuneACCESS table with in-frame sequences only. Part of the clones is absent; in the studies checked, under half of the shortfall reflects unresolved V genes, and no reason is known for the rest. The sample has 50,000 to 75,000 clones on record, around nine tenths of them singletons. The biggest ten clones account for around 3% of the sample. The data belong to a study of T cell changes during pregnancy in multiple sclerosis (dated by TCRdb to the late 2010s). General notes on the study: The study examined how the T cell repertoire changed over the course of pregnancy in women with multiple sclerosis.

The CDR1 and CDR2 encoded by the germline V gene (reference sequence) are LNHNV and YYDKDF. V lost 1 base and J lost 3 bases; the stretch between them is 15 bases long. Including cysteine and phenylalanine, the CDR3 has 16 amino acids. The CDR3 DNA has 48 bases and is translated from base 1. This TCR was recovered from a female donor in good health, enrolled as a control in a pregnancy study. This specimen consisted of peripheral blood, obtained in the third trimester of pregnancy. This chain is built from TRBV15 and TRBJ1-2; tentative D gene TRBD1, with 6 bases matching. At the DNA level, the sequence is TGTGCCACCAGCAGAGCCCCGGACAGCCCATACTATGGCTACACCTTC. This sequence encodes CATSRAPDSPYYGYTF.